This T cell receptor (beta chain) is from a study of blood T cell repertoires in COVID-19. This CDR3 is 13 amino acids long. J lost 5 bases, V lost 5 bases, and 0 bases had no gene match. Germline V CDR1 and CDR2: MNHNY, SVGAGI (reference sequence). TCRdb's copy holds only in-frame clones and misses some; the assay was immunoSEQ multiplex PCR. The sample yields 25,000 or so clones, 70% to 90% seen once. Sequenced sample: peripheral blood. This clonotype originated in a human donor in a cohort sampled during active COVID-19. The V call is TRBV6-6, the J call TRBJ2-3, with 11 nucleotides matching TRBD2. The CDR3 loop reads CASSLAGGDTQYF. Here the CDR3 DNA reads TGTGCCAGCAGTCTAGCGGGAGGAGATACGCAGTATTTT.